This T cell receptor beta chain was observed in a study of blood T cell repertoires in COVID-19. Study context: From the United States, Italy and Spain came samples of acute and convalescent COVID-19. T cells, B-cell-depleted T cells, or PBMCs supplied cDNA or gDNA.

As handled by the study authors: Counts of nucleated cells, estimated from reference gene primer amplification, were obtained. The data were produced by immunoSEQ multiplex PCR, yet TCRdb's version contains in-frame clones alone and is incomplete. The V and J calls and clone size were taken over from that table, and D and trimming were inferred from the DNA. The sample lists 200,000 to 300,000 clones, 75% to 85% occurring once. After removal of 2 bases from V and 5 bases from J, the junction contained 9 bases not matched to a gene. In germline, CDR1 is MGHRA, CDR2 YSYEKL. This CDR3 is 16 amino acids long.

The sequenced sample was peripheral blood. This TCR was recovered from a man in his forties or fifties who had recovered from COVID-19. The chain combines TRBV4-1 with TRBJ2-5, with 9 bases that match TRBD1. Here the CDR3 reads CASSQPPQGAKETQYF. The CDR3 region has the DNA TGCGCCAGCAGCCAACCCCCACAGGGGGCAAAGGAGACCCAGTACTTC.